This TCR beta chain was sequenced for a study of technical replicates of blood from a few donors. Germline CDR1 is SEHNR and CDR2 is FQNEAQ (reference sequence). The CDR3 runs to 13 residues. V shed 6 bases and J 4 bases; nucleotides not matched to a gene: 3. Profiling relied on immunoSEQ multiplex PCR, and the TCRdb table lists in-frame clones only, not all of them. The profile covers around 92,000 clones, with roughly 95% appearing a single time and less than 0.25% taken by the ten largest. This clone showed up just once. This TCR was recovered from a human donor in good health. Sequences were obtained from T cells isolated from PBMCs. This chain joins TRBV7-9 and TRBJ2-5, with 9 bases that match TRBD1. CDR3 nucleotide sequence: TGTGCCAGCAGTGGACAGGGGCTAGAGACCCAGTACTTC. It translates to CASSGQGLETQYF. Using reference TRBV7-9 and TRBJ2-5 for the parts outside the CDR3, the full variable domain is DTGVSQNPRHKITKRGQNVTFRCDPISEHNRLYWYRQTLGQGPEFLTYFQNEAQLEKSRLLSDRFSAERPKGSFSTLEIQRTEQGDSAMYLCASSGQGLETQYFGPGTRLLVL.